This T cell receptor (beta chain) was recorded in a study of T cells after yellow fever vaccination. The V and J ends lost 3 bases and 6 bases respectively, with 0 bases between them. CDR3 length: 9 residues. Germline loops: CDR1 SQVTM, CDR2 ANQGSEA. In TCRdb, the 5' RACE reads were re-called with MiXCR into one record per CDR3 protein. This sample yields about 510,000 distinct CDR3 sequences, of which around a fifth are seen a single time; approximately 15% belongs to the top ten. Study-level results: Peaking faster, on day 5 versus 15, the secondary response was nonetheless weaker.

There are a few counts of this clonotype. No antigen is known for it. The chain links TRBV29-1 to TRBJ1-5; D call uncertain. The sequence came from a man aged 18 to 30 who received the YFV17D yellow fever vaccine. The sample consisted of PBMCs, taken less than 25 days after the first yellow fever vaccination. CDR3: CSVDQPQHF. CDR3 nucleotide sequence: TGCAGCGTTGATCAGCCCCAGCATTTT.